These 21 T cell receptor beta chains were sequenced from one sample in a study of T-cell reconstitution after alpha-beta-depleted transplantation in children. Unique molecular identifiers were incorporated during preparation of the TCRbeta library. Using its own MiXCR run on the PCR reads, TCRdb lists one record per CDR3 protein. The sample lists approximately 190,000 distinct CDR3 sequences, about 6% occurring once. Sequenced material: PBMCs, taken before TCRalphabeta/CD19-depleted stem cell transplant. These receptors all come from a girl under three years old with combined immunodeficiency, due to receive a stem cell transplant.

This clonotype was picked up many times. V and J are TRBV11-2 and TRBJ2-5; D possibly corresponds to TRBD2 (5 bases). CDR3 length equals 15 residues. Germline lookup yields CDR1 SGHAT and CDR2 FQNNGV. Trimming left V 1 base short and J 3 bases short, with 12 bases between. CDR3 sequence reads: CASSLAPSGEETQYF. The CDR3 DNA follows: TGTGCCAGCAGCTTAGCCCCCAGCGGTGAAGAGACCCAGTACTTC.

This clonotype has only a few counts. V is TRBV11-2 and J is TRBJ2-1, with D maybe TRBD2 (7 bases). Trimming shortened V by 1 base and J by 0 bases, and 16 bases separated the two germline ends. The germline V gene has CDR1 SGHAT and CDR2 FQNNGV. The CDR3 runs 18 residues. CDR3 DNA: TGTGCCAGCAGCTTAGGGTATCTGCGGGGGCTCTCCTACAATGAGCAGTTCTTC. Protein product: CASSLGYLRGLSYNEQFF.

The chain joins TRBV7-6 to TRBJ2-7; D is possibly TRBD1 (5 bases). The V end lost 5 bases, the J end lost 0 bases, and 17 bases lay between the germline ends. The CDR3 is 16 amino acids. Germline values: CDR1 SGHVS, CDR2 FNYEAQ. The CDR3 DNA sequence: TGTGCCAGCAGCCAGGGAACGGAGAGCCCCTCCTACGAGCAGTACTTC. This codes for CASSQGTESPSYEQYF.

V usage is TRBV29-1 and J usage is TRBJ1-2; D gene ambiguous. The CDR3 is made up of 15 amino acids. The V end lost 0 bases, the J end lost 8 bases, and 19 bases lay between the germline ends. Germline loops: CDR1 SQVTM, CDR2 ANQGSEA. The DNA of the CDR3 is TGCAGCGTTGAAGATCGAGCTCAGGAATGGGTCGGCTACACCTTC. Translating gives CSVEDRAQEWVGYTF.

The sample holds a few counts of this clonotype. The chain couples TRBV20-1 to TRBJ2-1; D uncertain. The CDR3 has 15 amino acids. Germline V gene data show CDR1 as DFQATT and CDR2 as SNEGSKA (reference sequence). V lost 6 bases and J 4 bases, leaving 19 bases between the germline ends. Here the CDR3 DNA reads TGCAGTGCCGATGCTCTAAGCGAGCCTTACAATGAGCAGTTCTTC. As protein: CSADALSEPYNEQFF.

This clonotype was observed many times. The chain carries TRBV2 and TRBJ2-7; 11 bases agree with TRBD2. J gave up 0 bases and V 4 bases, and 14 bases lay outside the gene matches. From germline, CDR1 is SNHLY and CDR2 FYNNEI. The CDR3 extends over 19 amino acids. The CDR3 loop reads CASSGHITLAGGFSYEQYF. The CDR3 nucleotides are TGTGCCAGCAGTGGTCACATCACATTAGCGGGAGGGTTCTCCTACGAGCAGTACTTC.

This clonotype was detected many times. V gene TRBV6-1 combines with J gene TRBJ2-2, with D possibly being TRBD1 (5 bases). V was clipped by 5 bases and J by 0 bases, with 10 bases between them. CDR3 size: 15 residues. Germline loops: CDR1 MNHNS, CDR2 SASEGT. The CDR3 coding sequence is TGTGCCAGCAGTAAGACAGATACGAACACCGGGGAGCTGTTTTTT. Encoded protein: CASSKTDTNTGELFF.

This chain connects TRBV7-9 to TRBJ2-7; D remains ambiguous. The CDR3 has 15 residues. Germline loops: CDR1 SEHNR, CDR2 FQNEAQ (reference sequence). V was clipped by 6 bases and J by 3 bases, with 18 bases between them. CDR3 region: CASSLSGPALYEQYF. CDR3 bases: TGTGCCAGCAGTTTATCTGGCCCTGCCCTCTACGAGCAGTACTTC.

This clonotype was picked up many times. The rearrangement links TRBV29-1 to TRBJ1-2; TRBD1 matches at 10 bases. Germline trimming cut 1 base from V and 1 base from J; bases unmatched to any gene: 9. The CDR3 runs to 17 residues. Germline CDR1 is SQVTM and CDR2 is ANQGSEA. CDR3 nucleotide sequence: TGCAGCGTTGAAGCCCCAAGGACAGGGGGGAATAACTATGGCTACACCTTC. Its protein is CSVEAPRTGGNNYGYTF.

CDR3 residues: CASSQVGMTGGYTF. CDR3 DNA: TGTGCCAGCAGCCAAGTGGGGATGACAGGTGGCTACACCTTC. This rearrangement joins TRBV3-1 to TRBJ1-2, with D maybe TRBD1 (6 bases). The V gene's germline CDR1 is LGHDT and CDR2 YNNKEL (reference sequence). The CDR3 covers 14 residues. Trimming stripped 1 base from V and 7 bases from J, with 13 bases between.

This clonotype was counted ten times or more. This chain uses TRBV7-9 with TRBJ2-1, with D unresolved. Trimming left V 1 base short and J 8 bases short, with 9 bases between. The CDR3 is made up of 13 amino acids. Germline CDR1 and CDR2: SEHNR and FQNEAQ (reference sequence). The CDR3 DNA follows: TGTGCCAGCAGCTTAGTCCCCCCGGATGAGCAGTTCTTC. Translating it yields CASSLVPPDEQFF.

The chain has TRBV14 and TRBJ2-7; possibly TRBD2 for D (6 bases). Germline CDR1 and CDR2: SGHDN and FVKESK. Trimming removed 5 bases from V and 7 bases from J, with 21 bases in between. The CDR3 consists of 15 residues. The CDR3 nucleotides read TGTGCCAGCAGCAGCACAAGACTAGTTGCTTTTGAGCAGTACTTC. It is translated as CASSSTRLVAFEQYF.

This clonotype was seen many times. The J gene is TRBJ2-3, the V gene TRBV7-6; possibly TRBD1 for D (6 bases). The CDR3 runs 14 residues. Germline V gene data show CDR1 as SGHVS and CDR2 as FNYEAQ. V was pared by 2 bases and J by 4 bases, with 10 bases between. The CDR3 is CASSLTGGADTQYF. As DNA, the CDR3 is TGTGCCAGCAGCTTAACTGGGGGCGCAGATACGCAGTATTTT.

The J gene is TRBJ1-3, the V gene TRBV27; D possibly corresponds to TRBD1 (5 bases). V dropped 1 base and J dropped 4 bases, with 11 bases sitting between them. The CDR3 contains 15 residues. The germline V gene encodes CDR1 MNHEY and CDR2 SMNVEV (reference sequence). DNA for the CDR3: TGTGCCAGCAGTTTATATGCAGGGAACGGAAACACCATATATTTT. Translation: CASSLYAGNGNTIYF.

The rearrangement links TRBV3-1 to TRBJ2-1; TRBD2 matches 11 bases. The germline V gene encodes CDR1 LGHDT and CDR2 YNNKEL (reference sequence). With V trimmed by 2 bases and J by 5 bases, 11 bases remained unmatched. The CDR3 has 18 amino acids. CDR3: CASSQKVAGGPPHNEQFF. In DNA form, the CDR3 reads TGTGCCAGCAGCCAAAAGGTAGCGGGGGGGCCGCCCCACAATGAGCAGTTCTTC.

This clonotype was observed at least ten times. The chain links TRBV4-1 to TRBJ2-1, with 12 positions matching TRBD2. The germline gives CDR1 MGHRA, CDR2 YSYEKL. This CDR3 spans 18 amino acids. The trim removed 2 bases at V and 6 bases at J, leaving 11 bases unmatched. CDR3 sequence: CASSQTKLGLAGSNEQFF. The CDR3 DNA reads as TGCGCCAGCAGCCAAACGAAGCTGGGACTAGCGGGCAGCAATGAGCAGTTCTTC.

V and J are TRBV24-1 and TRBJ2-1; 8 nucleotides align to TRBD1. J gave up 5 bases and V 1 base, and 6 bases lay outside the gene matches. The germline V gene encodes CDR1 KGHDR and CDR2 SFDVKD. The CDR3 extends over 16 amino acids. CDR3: CATSDFGRGLDNEQFF. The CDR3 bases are TGTGCCACCAGTGATTTCGGCAGGGGGCTGGACAATGAGCAGTTCTTC.

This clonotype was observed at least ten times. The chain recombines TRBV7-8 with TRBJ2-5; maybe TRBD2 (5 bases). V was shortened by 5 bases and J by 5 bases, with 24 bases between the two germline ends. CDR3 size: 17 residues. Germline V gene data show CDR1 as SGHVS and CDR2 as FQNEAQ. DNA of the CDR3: TGTGCCAGCAGCAATCTAGCTTATCCGTCGATTTTTGAGACCCAGTACTTC. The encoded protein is CASSNLAYPSIFETQYF.

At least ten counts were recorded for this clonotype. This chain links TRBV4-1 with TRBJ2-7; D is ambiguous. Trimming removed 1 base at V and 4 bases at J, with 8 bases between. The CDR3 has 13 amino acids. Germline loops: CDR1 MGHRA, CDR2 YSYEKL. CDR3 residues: CASSQVLGYEQYF. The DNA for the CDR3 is TGCGCCAGCAGCCAAGTTTTGGGGTACGAGCAGTACTTC.

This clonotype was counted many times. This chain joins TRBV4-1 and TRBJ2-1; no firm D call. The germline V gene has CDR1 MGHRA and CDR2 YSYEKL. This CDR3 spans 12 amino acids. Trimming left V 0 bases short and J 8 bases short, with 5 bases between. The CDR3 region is CASSQDRHEQFF. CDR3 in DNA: TGCGCCAGCAGCCAAGATCGTCATGAGCAGTTCTTC.

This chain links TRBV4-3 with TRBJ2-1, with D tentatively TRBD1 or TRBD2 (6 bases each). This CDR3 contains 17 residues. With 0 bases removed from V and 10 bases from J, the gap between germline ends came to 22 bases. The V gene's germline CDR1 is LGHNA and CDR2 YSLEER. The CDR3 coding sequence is TGCGCCAGCAGCCAAGATCAGTCAGGGGACTCCCGAGAGGAGCAGTTCTTC. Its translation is CASSQDQSGDSREEQFF.